This T cell receptor beta chain is drawn from a study of blood T cell repertoires in COVID-19. About the study: The analysed material was cDNA or gDNA that came from T cells, B-cell-depleted T cells, or PBMCs.

In germline, CDR1 is SGHTA, CDR2 FQGNSA. CDR3 length: 18 residues. V trimming: 4 bases; J trimming: 0 bases; junction bases outside the gene matches: 10. In the source study's methods: Nucleated cell counts were estimated from reference gene primer amplification. Profiling relied on immunoSEQ multiplex PCR, and the TCRdb table lists in-frame clones only, not all of them. V, J and clone size are taken as reported in that table, and D and trimming were inferred from the DNA itself. Among roughly 43,000 clones listed, around 86% were seen once. The origin of this receptor is a man between 60 and 75 years old with active COVID-19. The sample was peripheral blood. The rearrangement joins TRBV7-2 to TRBJ2-1, with 9 bases matching TRBD2. DNA of the CDR3: TGTGCCAGCAGCTGGGGACTAGCTGGTCGGCCCTCCTACAATGAGCAGTTCTTC. Amino acids: CASSWGLAGRPSYNEQFF.